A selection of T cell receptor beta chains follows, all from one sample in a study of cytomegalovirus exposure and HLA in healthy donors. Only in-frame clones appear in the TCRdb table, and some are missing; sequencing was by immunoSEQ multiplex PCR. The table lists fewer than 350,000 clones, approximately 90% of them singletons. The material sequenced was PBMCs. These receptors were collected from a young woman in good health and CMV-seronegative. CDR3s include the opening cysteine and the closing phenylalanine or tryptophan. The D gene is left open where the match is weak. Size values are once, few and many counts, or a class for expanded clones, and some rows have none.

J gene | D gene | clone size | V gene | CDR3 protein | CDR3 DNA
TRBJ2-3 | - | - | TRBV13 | CASSSAGPSTDTQYF | TGTGCCAGCAGCTCCGCGGGCCCGAGCACAGATACGCAGTATTTT
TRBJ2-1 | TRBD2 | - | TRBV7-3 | CASSRTSGGLGDEQFF | TGTGCCAGCAGCCGGACTAGCGGGGGGCTGGGGGATGAGCAGTTCTTC
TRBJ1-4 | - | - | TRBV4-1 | CASSPPFGEKLFF | TGCGCCAGCAGCCCTCCCTTCGGAGAGAAACTGTTTTTT
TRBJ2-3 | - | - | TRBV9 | CASSAWLAPSGTDTQYF | TGTGCCAGCAGCGCATGGTTAGCCCCCAGCGGCACAGATACGCAGTATTTT
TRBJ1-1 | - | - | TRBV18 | CASSPLKTDYTEAFF | TGTGCCAGCTCACCTTTGAAGACAGATTACACTGAAGCTTTCTTT
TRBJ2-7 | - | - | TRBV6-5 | CASSYLNEQYF | TGTGCCAGCAGTTACTTAAACGAGCAGTACTTC
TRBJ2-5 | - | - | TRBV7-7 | CASSRGGRGPSDQETQYF | TGTGCCAGCAGCCGCGGGGGTCGGGGGCCCTCCGACCAAGAGACCCAGTACTTC
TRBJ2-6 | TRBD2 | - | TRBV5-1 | CASSLPATRTSSSSGANVLTF | TGCGCCAGCAGCTTGCCCGCTACAAGGACTAGCAGTAGCTCTGGGGCCAACGTCCTGACTTTC
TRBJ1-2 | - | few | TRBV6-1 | CASSRGHPPYGYTF | TGTGCCAGCAGTAGAGGACACCCACCCTATGGCTACACCTTC
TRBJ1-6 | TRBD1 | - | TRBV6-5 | CASSYPNRGLNSPLHF | TGTGCCAGCAGTTACCCGAACAGGGGGCTCAATTCACCCCTCCACTTT
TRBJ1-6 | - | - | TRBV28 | CASSFAGQGSSPLHF | TGTGCCAGCAGTTTTGCAGGGCAGGGTAGTTCCCCCCTCCACTTT
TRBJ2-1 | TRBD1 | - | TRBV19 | CATRNGQANNEQFF | TGTGCCACCAGAAACGGACAGGCTAACAATGAGCAGTTCTTC
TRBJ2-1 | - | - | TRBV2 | CASSGHLSGNEQFF | TGTGCCAGCAGTGGACACCTCAGCGGGAATGAGCAGTTCTTC
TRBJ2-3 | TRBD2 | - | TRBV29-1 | CSEERGGTDTQYF | TGCAGCGAGGAGCGGGGGGGCACAGATACGCAGTATTTT
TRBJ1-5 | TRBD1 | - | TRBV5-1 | CASSLSGTGGGQPQHF | TGCGCCAGCAGCTTGTCCGGGACAGGGGGAGGCCAGCCCCAGCATTTT
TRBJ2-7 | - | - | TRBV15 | CATSRDRGLAYEQYF | TGTGCCACCAGCAGAGACAGGGGCCTCGCCTACGAGCAGTACTTC
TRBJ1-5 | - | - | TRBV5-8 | CASSSRLYSGVRSNQPQHF | TGTGCCAGCAGCTCCCGACTTTACTCAGGGGTGAGGAGCAATCAGCCCCAGCATTTT
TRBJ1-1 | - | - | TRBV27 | CASSLSLGTRTEAFF | TGTGCCAGCAGTTTATCTTTGGGCACGCGCACTGAAGCTTTCTTT
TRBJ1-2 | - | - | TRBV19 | CASSIAPRGKSFYGYTF | TGTGCCAGTAGTATAGCCCCGAGGGGGAAGTCATTCTATGGCTACACCTTC
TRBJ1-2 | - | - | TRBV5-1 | CASSLGTGTYGYTF | TGCGCCAGCAGCTTGGGGACGGGGACTTATGGCTACACCTTC
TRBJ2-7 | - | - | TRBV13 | CASSLARGYEQYF | TGTGCCAGCAGCCTAGCAAGGGGCTACGAGCAGTACTTC
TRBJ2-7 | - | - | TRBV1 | CTSSLGAGVLGEQYF | TGCACCAGCAGCCTGGGGGCCGGGGTCCTTGGCGAGCAGTACTTC
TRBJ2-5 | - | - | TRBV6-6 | CASSHPGYF | TGTGCCAGCAGTCACCCGGGGTACTTC
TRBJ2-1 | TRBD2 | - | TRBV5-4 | CASSQSSGGAYNEQFF | TGTGCCAGCAGCCAATCTAGCGGGGGGGCGTACAATGAGCAGTTCTTC
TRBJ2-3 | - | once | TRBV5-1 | CASSRPSSAGGDTQYF | TGCGCCAGCAGCCGGCCTTCTAGCGCCGGGGGAGATACGCAGTATTTT
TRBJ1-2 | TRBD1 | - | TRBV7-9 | CSSSSPGTGYGYTF | TGTTCCAGCAGCTCACCCGGGACAGGCTATGGCTACACCTTC
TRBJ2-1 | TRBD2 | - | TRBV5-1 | CASSPYRGGGNEQFF | TGCGCCAGCAGCCCTTATCGGGGGGGTGGCAATGAGCAGTTCTTC
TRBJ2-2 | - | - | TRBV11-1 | CASSLTSGTGELFF | TGTGCCAGCAGCCTGACTAGTGGCACCGGGGAGCTGTTTTTT
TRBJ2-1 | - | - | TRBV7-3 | CASSRDYYNEQFF | TGTGCCAGCAGCCGCGACTACTACAATGAGCAGTTCTTC
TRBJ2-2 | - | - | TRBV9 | CASSGTGIWNTGELFF | TGTGCCAGCAGTGGAACAGGAATATGGAACACCGGGGAGCTGTTTTTT
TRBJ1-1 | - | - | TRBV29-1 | CSVLRDNTEAFF | TGCAGCGTTCTTAGAGATAACACTGAAGCTTTCTTT
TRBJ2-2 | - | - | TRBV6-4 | CASRESGTGELFF | TGTGCCAGCAGGGAGTCGGGCACCGGGGAGCTGTTTTTT
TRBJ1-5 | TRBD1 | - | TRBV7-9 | CSSSLTGGANQPQHF | TGTTCCAGCAGCCTCACAGGGGGCGCGAATCAGCCCCAGCATTTT
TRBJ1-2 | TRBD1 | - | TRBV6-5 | CASRRTRGTGYTF | TGTGCCAGCAGGCGAACCAGGGGGACCGGCTACACCTTC
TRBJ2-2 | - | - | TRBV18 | CASSPLTGNTGELFF | TGTGCCAGCTCACCACTGACAGGGAACACCGGGGAGCTGTTTTTT
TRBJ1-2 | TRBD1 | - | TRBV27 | CASGSGTGRRGYTF | TGTGCCAGCGGCTCCGGGACAGGGAGAAGGGGCTACACCTTC
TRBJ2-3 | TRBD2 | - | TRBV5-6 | CASSFLLAGSTDTQYF | TGTGCCAGCAGCTTTTTACTAGCGGGGAGCACAGATACGCAGTATTTT
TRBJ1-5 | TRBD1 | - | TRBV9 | CASSAGQGNSNQPQHF | TGTGCCAGCAGCGCCGGACAGGGAAATAGCAATCAGCCCCAGCATTTT
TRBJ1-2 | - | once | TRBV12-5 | CASGPKYGYTF | TGTGCTAGTGGCCCTAAGTATGGCTACACCTTC
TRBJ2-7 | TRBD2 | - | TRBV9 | CASSEDGGDYEQYF | TGTGCCAGCAGCGAGGACGGGGGGGACTACGAGCAGTACTTC
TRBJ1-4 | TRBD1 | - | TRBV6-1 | CASSVDRDSQEKLFF | TGTGCCAGCAGTGTGGACAGGGATTCTCAGGAAAAACTGTTTTTT
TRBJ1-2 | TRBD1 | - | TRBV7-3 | CASSLWPGQEGYTF | TGTGCCAGCAGCTTATGGCCAGGACAGGAGGGCTACACCTTC
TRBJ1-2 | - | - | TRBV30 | CAWGAMGGTF | TGTGCCTGGGGTGCTATGGGGGGGACCTTC
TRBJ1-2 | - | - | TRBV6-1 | CASSGASGTGKYGYTF | TGTGCCAGCAGTGGAGCTTCGGGAACAGGGAAATATGGCTACACCTTC
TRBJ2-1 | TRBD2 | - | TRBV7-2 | CASSNEGLAGGRGEQFF | TGTGCCAGCAGCAACGAAGGACTAGCGGGGGGGAGAGGTGAGCAGTTCTTC
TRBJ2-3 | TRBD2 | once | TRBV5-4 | CASSFGLGRTDTQYF | TGTGCCAGCAGCTTCGGACTAGGGAGGACAGATACGCAGTATTTT
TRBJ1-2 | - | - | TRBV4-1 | CASSQDTQGYGYTF | TGCGCCAGCAGCCAAGATACGCAGGGCTATGGCTACACCTTC
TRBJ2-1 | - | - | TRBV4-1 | CASSRAGALYNEQFF | TGCGCCAGCAGCCGTGCGGGGGCCCTCTACAATGAGCAGTTCTTC
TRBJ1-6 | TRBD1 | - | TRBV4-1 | CASSQPWTGNYNSPLHF | TGCGCCAGCAGCCAACCTTGGACAGGGAACTATAATTCACCCCTCCACTTT